One and the same sample provided the 16 T cell receptor beta chains below, sequenced in a study of CD8 T cells in Susac syndrome (dated by TCRdb to between 2019 and 2020). To prepare the library, the immunoSEQ multiplex PCR assay was applied. RNA was extracted with the RNeasy kit and roughly 0.5 to 1 ug was reverse transcribed using random hexamers. TCRdb itself trimmed the public reads at Q25 with fastp, ran MiXCR and retained productive beta chains. Identical CDR3 proteins give one entry, which carries the most common genes and DNA. In all, the sample holds about 180,000 distinct CDR3 sequences, and approximately 94% of those were seen once. Of the sample, around 0.11% is held by the ten largest clones. The sequenced sample was CD4+ T cells from PBMCs. These TCRs come from a human donor with Susac syndrome.

The J gene is TRBJ2-3, the V gene TRBV5-4; 10 bases line up with TRBD2. Germline CDR1 is SGHNT and CDR2 is YYREEE (reference sequence). Unmatched junction bases numbered 6, after V lost 5 bases and J lost 3 bases. The CDR3 consists of 15 residues. CDR3 nucleotide sequence: TGTGCCAGCAGACCCACTAGCGGGGCTACAGATACGCAGTATTTT. This encodes CASRPTSGATDTQYF.

The chain employs TRBV5-6 and TRBJ1-6; D not resolved. The CDR3 covers 14 residues. V was shortened by 1 base and J by 8 bases, with 10 bases between the two germline ends. Germline V gene data show CDR1 as SGHDT and CDR2 as YYEEEE. CDR3 residues: CASSLLPEYSPLHF. The CDR3 bases are TGTGCCAGCAGCTTGTTGCCAGAATATTCACCCCTCCACTTT.

The J gene is TRBJ1-3, the V gene TRBV20-1, with 11 nucleotides matching TRBD1. Germline V CDR1 and CDR2: DFQATT, SNEGSKA (reference sequence). The J segment lost 8 bases and the V segment lost 4 bases, leaving 7 bases of the junction unmatched. The CDR3 is 14 residues long. The CDR3 bases are TGCAGTGCTACTCCCGGGACAGGGGGATACACCATATATTTT. The encoded protein is CSATPGTGGYTIYF.

The chain carries TRBV29-1 and TRBJ1-5; a weak D match, TRBD1 (5 bases). The CDR3 runs to 15 residues. Germline CDR1 SQVTM, CDR2 ANQGSEA. V was shortened by 6 bases and J by 2 bases, with 17 bases between the two germline ends. The CDR3 region has the DNA TGCAGCGTCCTATGGGAGGGCAGGGGCAATCAGCCCCAGCATTTT. Residues: CSVLWEGRGNQPQHF. Drawing the rest from reference TRBV29-1 and TRBJ1-5, the complete variable domain is SAVISQKPSRDICQRGTSLTIQCQVDSQVTMMFWYRQQPGQSLTLIATANQGSEATYESGFVIDKFPISRPNLTFSTLTVSNMSPEDSSIYLCSVLWEGRGNQPQHFGDGTRLSIL.

The chain couples TRBV7-2 to TRBJ1-5; unclear D gene. The germline CDR1 and CDR2 sequences are SGHTA and FQGNSA. The CDR3 has 13 residues. V gave up 1 base and J gave up 7 bases, with 8 bases separating them. The CDR3 DNA is TGTGCCAGCAGCTTAGGGGTCAGGCAGCCCCAGCATTTT. Translation gives CASSLGVRQPQHF.

The CDR3: CATSDVKDTDTQYF. In nucleotides, the CDR3 is TGTGCCACCAGTGATGTGAAGGACACAGATACGCAGTATTTT. V is TRBV24-1 and J is TRBJ2-3; D ambiguous. Germline CDR1 is KGHDR and CDR2 is SFDVKD. The ends were cut back, 3 bases at V and 2 bases at J, with 8 bases in the middle. This CDR3 has 14 amino acids.

CDR3 sequence (DNA): TGCAGTGCTAAAATCCCAGGGATCACTGAAGCTTTCTTT. This gives the protein CSAKIPGITEAFF. The chain joins TRBV20-1 to TRBJ1-1; D might be TRBD1 (5 bases). Trimming took 4 bases from V and 4 from J, leaving 13 bases between them. Germline assignment: CDR1 DFQATT and CDR2 SNEGSKA (reference sequence). The CDR3 has 13 amino acids.

The genes are TRBV30 and TRBJ2-7; perhaps TRBD2 as D (7 bases). The V end was cut by 3 bases, the J end by 3 bases, with 24 bases between. Germline CDR1 GTSNPN, CDR2 SVGIG (reference sequence). The CDR3 extends over 17 amino acids. Written as DNA, the CDR3 is TGTGCCTGGAGCTCCCGGCGGGGGCGAACCGTCGTCTACGAGCAGTACTTC. Its translation is CAWSSRRGRTVVYEQYF.

The chain is built from TRBV2 and TRBJ2-1; 9 bases are shared with TRBD1. The CDR3 consists of 13 residues. Germline CDR1 is SNHLY and CDR2 is FYNNEI. The ends lost 7 bases at V and 8 bases at J; junction bases unmatched: 6. The CDR3 DNA is TGTGCCAGCACCCCGGACAGGGGCGATGAGCAGTTCTTC. As protein: CASTPDRGDEQFF. The variable domain in full, with the rest retrieved from reference TRBV2 and TRBJ2-1, is EPEVTQTPSHQVTQMGQEVILRCVPISNHLYFYWYRQILGQKVEFLVSFYNNEISEKSEIFDDQFSVERPDGSNFTLKIRSTKLEDSAMYFCASTPDRGDEQFFGPGTRLTVL.

The chain is built from TRBV19 and TRBJ1-1; D gene ambiguous. The CDR3 runs 15 residues. Germline V gene data show CDR1 as LNHDA and CDR2 as SQIVND (reference sequence). Trimming shortened V by 6 bases and J by 0 bases, and 14 bases separated the two germline ends. The CDR3 region is CASRGLRDVNTEAFF. The CDR3 region has the DNA TGTGCCAGTAGAGGACTGAGGGATGTGAACACTGAAGCTTTCTTT.

The gene calls are TRBV6-1 and TRBJ1-1; D is unresolved. Trimming shortened V by 2 bases and J by 4 bases, and 11 bases separated the two germline ends. The V gene's germline CDR1 is MNHNS and CDR2 SASEGT. CDR3 length: 14 amino acids. The CDR3 region is CASSEWRPGTEAFF. The CDR3 DNA is TGTGCCAGCAGTGAATGGAGGCCGGGCACTGAAGCTTTCTTT.

The rearrangement links TRBV15 to TRBJ1-4, with D unresolved. This CDR3 has 15 amino acids. With 3 bases removed from V and 3 bases from J, the gap between germline ends came to 11 bases. Looked up from germline, CDR1 is LNHNV and CDR2 is YYDKDF (reference sequence). The CDR3: CATSSNTGANEKLFF. Here the CDR3 DNA reads TGTGCCACCAGCAGTAACACGGGAGCTAATGAAAAACTGTTTTTT.

This chain joins TRBV29-1 and TRBJ1-4; the D is unclear. From germline, CDR1 is SQVTM and CDR2 ANQGSEA. Trimming took 7 bases from V and 4 from J, leaving 4 bases between them. This CDR3 comprises 10 residues. This CDR3 reads CSASNEKLFF. The CDR3 DNA sequence: TGCAGCGCCAGTAATGAAAAACTGTTTTTT.

V and J are TRBV14 and TRBJ2-3, with 7 bases fitting TRBD2. The V gene end was trimmed by 1 base and the J gene end by 2 bases; junction bases not matched to a gene: 6. This CDR3 contains 16 residues. From germline, CDR1 is SGHDN and CDR2 FVKESK. CDR3 sequence reads: CASSQAVGRVTDTQYF. The CDR3 DNA sequence: TGTGCCAGCAGCCAAGCTGTGGGGAGGGTCACAGATACGCAGTATTTT.

This clonotype has a single count. This chain joins TRBV2 and TRBJ1-2; D gene ambiguous. This CDR3 is built from 11 residues. Trimming took off 6 bases at V and 2 bases at J, with 4 bases between the two ends. Germline CDR1 SNHLY, CDR2 FYNNEI. The DNA for the CDR3 is TGTGCCAGCAGGCAGAACTATGGCTACACCTTC. This encodes CASRQNYGYTF.

The chain links TRBV18 to TRBJ2-7; D might be TRBD2 (5 bases). Germline V gives CDR1 KGHSH, CDR2 LQKENI. This CDR3 spans 16 amino acids. V lost 4 bases and J 0 bases, leaving 16 bases between the germline ends. This CDR3 is CASSRLLTGSSYEQYF. As DNA, the CDR3 is TGTGCCAGCTCACGACTATTGACGGGAAGCTCCTACGAGCAGTACTTC.